Below are 2 T cell receptor beta chains sequenced from a single sample in a study of vaccination and CD4 T cells after COVID-19 (dated 2022 in TCRdb). The treatment or condition tag for this specimen amounts to: approximately nine-day PBMC culture with coronavirus spike peptide pools or control peptides (ViraFEST assay). Library generation was performed with PCR. TCRdb names Illumina iSeq 100 as the instrument used. DNA from cultured CD4+ T cells underwent TCR sequencing with the Oncomine TCR Beta short-read assay at the Johns Hopkins FTIC core. In TCRdb, the public reads were trimmed at Q25 with fastp and aligned with MiXCR, with productive beta chains retained. Every entry covers one CDR3 protein and lists the most common genes and DNA from its rows. The sample has approximately 17,000 distinct CDR3 sequences on record, roughly 56% of them singletons. The top ten clones comprise about 17% of the sample.

These receptors' antigens are unknown. The specimen sequenced was CD4+ T cells from blood, cultured in vitro. The receptors here all came from a human donor who had recovered from COVID-19.

This clonotype was observed a handful of times. This rearrangement joins TRBV11-2 to TRBJ2-2; TRBD1 matches 8 bases. The CDR3 is 15 amino acids. The V segment lost 5 bases and the J segment 5 bases; nucleotides outside the gene matches: 7. In germline, CDR1 is SGHAT, CDR2 FQNNGV. The CDR3 region is CASSPLRTGTGELFF. The DNA of the CDR3 is TGTGCCAGCAGCCCCCTCCGGACAGGGACCGGGGAGCTGTTTTTT.

This clonotype was seen a handful of times. The rearrangement joins TRBV7-9 to TRBJ1-2; TRBD1 matches at 9 bases. The length of the CDR3 is 13 residues. The V segment lost 5 bases and the J segment 6 bases; nucleotides outside the gene matches: 4. Germline V gives CDR1 SEHNR, CDR2 FQNEAQ (reference sequence). The CDR3 DNA sequence: TGTGCCAGCAGCCGGGACAGGGAGGATGGCTACACCTTC. Translating it yields CASSRDREDGYTF.